Described below is a single T cell receptor (beta chain) sequence and its context. The antigen is unknown. Primers: 60 Vbeta forward and 13 Jbeta reverse. The data were produced by immunoSEQ multiplex PCR, yet TCRdb's version contains in-frame clones alone and is incomplete. The sample holds some 120,000 clones. The CDR3 covers 19 residues. The V end was cut by 8 bases, the J end by 12 bases, with 38 bases between. The data derive from a study of cytomegalovirus exposure and HLA in healthy donors. Across the study: Drawn from HLA-typed donors, approximately 85 million unique TCRs were held in an early data release.

Study outcomes and limitations: High sensitivity and specificity were reportedly achieved when the classifier diagnosed cytomegalovirus status.

This clonotype was sampled from a man aged 40-55 years in good health and CMV-seronegative. The chain couples TRBV23-1 to TRBJ2-1; D may be TRBD1 (7 bases). Being an ORF, TRBV23-1 has a function that is uncertain. The sample was PBMCs. The CDR3 here is CASSLGEGGLPLIQEGQFF. The CDR3 nucleotides are TGCGCCAGCTCATTAGGGGAAGGGGGCCTTCCTCTCATACAGGAGGGGCAGTTCTTC.